The 10 T cell receptor beta chains below all came from one sample that was sequenced in a study of early T cells in non-severe SARS-CoV-2 infection. TCRdb ran MiXCR on the 5' RACE reads and lists one entry per CDR3 protein. The sample lists tens of thousands of distinct CDR3 sequences; over 20% were seen once. The sequences come from whole blood, collected at baseline. Source of these receptors: an adult who was a healthcare worker with PCR-confirmed SARS-CoV-2 infection or an uninfected control (not recorded which).

This clonotype was counted a few times. The CDR3 reads CASSVSGLGTEAFF. CDR3 nucleotides: TGTGCCAGCAGTGTATCGGGGCTTGGGACTGAAGCTTTCTTT. The chain links TRBV6-1 to TRBJ1-1, with D perhaps TRBD1 (5 bases). The CDR3 has 14 amino acids. Germline CDR1 MNHNS, CDR2 SASEGT. Trimming cost V 4 bases and J 5 bases, with 14 bases left between them.

This sequence joins TRBV18 and TRBJ2-7; D uncertain. CDR3 length: 16 residues. Trimming removed 2 bases from V and 5 bases from J, with 19 bases in between. Germline values: CDR1 KGHSH, CDR2 LQKENI. The CDR3 loop is CASSPSPPAVIHEQYF. CDR3 nucleotides: TGTGCCAGCTCACCATCTCCTCCTGCGGTCATCCACGAGCAGTACTTC. Filled out from reference TRBV18 and TRBJ2-7, the complete variable domain reads NAGVMQNPRHLVRRRGQEARLRCSPMKGHSHVYWYRQLPEEGLKFMVYLQKENIIDESGMPKERFSAEFPKEGPSILRIQQVVRGDSAAYFCASSPSPPAVIHEQYFGPGTRLTVT.

This clonotype turned up a few times. CDR3 bases: TGTGCCAGCAGCCCGCCGGGACAGGGGGGTCAGCCCCAGCATTTT. It translates to CASSPPGQGGQPQHF. The V call is TRBV7-9, the J call TRBJ1-5, with 11 bases identical to TRBD1. CDR3 length equals 15 residues. Germline CDR1 SEHNR, CDR2 FQNEAQ (reference sequence). Trimming at V came to 5 bases and at J to 6 bases, leaving 6 bases not matched to a gene.

The V and J genes are TRBV7-3 and TRBJ2-2; TRBD2 agrees at 7 bases. Germline V gene sequence: CDR1 SGHTA, CDR2 FQGTGA. CDR3 length: 16 amino acids. Trimming took 1 base from V and 2 from J; bases not matched to a gene: 4. The DNA for the CDR3 is TGTGCCAGCAGCTTAAGCCCTAGCGGAAACACCGGGGAGCTGTTTTTT. Its translation: CASSLSPSGNTGELFF.

This clonotype appeared a few times. The V call is TRBV7-9, the J call TRBJ2-4; 10 bases match TRBD2. Trimming cost V 5 bases and J 13 bases; bases outside gene matches: 8. Germline V CDR1 and CDR2: SEHNR, FQNEAQ (reference sequence). The length of the CDR3 is 13 residues. The CDR3 protein is CASSRLAGSVQYF. The CDR3 bases are TGTGCCAGCAGCCGACTAGCGGGTTCGGTACAGTACTTC.

The V gene is TRBV2, the J gene TRBJ1-3, with unresolved D. Looked up from germline, CDR1 is SNHLY and CDR2 is FYNNEI. This CDR3 comprises 15 residues. V dropped 7 bases and J dropped 4 bases, with 17 bases sitting between them. CDR3 region: CASKFGTDPGNTIYF. The CDR3 DNA reads as TGTGCCAGCAAGTTTGGAACAGACCCCGGAAACACCATATATTTT. The full variable domain, with the rest looked up from reference TRBV2 and TRBJ1-3, is EPEVTQTPSHQVTQMGQEVILRCVPISNHLYFYWYRQILGQKVEFLVSFYNNEISEKSEIFDDQFSVERPDGSNFTLKIRSTKLEDSAMYFCASKFGTDPGNTIYFGEGSWLTVV.

The rearrangement uses TRBV18 and TRBJ1-5; TRBD1 matches at 9 bases. Germline trimming cut 2 bases from V and 7 bases from J; bases unmatched to any gene: 12. The CDR3 is 17 residues long. Germline CDR1 is KGHSH and CDR2 is LQKENI. The CDR3, as DNA: TGTGCCAGCTCACCAGAAAGATGGGGACAGGGACTGCAGCCCCAGCATTTT. This gives the protein CASSPERWGQGLQPQHF.

The CDR3 loop is CASRTGTNQETQYF. The DNA for the CDR3 is TGTGCCAGCCGAACGGGGACCAATCAAGAGACCCAGTACTTC. The chain uses TRBV2 and TRBJ2-5, with D perhaps assigned TRBD1 or TRBD2 (5 bases each). Germline lookup yields CDR1 SNHLY and CDR2 FYNNEI. Trimming left V 8 bases short and J 2 bases short, with 15 bases between. The CDR3 has 14 amino acids.

The chain is built from TRBV3-1 and TRBJ2-7; D could derive from TRBD1 or TRBD2 (6 bases each). The CDR3 sequence is 15 residues long. CDR1 and CDR2 from the germline V gene are LGHDT and YNNKEL (reference sequence). V shed 4 bases and J shed 6 bases, with 19 bases lying between them. In DNA, the CDR3 is TGTGCCAGCAGCCTCGGCGGGTCCGGGGGCGGCGAGCAGTACTTC. Protein product: CASSLGGSGGGEQYF.

The CDR3 loop reads CASSVRGAGELFF. The CDR3 region has the DNA TGCGCCAGCAGTGTAAGGGGGGCCGGGGAGCTGTTTTTT. This chain uses TRBV10-2 with TRBJ2-2, with D perhaps matching TRBD1 or TRBD2 (6 bases each). The CDR3 loop spans 13 amino acids. Per the germline V gene, CDR1 is WSHSY and CDR2 is SAAADI. The V end was cut by 4 bases, the J end by 6 bases, with 9 bases between.